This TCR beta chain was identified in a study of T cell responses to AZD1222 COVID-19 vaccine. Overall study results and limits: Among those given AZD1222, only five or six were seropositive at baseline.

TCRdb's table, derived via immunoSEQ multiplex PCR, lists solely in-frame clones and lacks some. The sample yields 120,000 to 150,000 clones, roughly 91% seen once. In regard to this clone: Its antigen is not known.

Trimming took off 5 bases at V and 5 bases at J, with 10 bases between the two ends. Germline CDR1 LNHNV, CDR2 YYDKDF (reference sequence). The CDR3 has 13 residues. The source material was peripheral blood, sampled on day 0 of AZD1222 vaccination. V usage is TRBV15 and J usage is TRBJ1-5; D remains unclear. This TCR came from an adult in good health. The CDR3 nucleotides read TGTGCCACCAGCCAATTGGGGTATCAGCCCCAGCATTTT. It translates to CATSQLGYQPQHF.